Listed here is a single T cell receptor (beta chain). As yet, its antigen is unknown. Every participant gave one or more pre-ART and two or more post-ART PBMC samples. United States facilities provided treatment to all participants with HIV. Specimens retained about 0.9-11 million cryopreserved PBMC preceding DNA extraction. This sample is drawn from a study of long-term antiretroviral therapy in people with HIV. Broader study findings: Clonal populations expanded prior to ART predominated within the repertoire at all time points.

With survey level as its setting, the immunoSEQ assay was v3.0. This table comes from immunoSEQ multiplex PCR, and its TCRdb copy is limited to in-frame clones, with some not included. The sample has 30,000 to 45,000 clones, 75% to 85% seen once. With 1 base removed from V and 0 bases from J, the gap between germline ends came to 4 bases. CDR1 and CDR2 from the germline V gene are SGHNT and YYREEE (reference sequence). The CDR3 sequence is 13 residues long. The rearrangement uses TRBV5-4 and TRBJ1-2; D ambiguous. The sequence was collected from a man in his thirties or forties with HIV. Sequencing was performed on unsorted PBMCs, taken 3.4 years after starting antiretroviral therapy. The CDR3 reads CASSLTANYGYTF. DNA of the CDR3: TGTGCCAGCAGCTTGACAGCTAACTATGGCTACACCTTC.